The next 19 T cell receptor beta chains were all read from a single sample in a study of control samples from healthy donors and cancer patients. Sequencing was performed with immunoSEQ multiplex PCR; in TCRdb, only in-frame clones are kept and a portion is missing. The data contain some 120,000 clones, over 75% of them seen just once; the ten biggest clones take up 1% to 1.4%. Sequencing was done on a sample of PBMCs. The origin of the receptors is a woman in her fifties or sixties with colorectal cancer.

V gene TRBV5-1 combines with J gene TRBJ1-1; D ambiguous. The CDR3 totals 13 residues. Germline CDR1 SGHRS, CDR2 YFSETQ. V dropped 0 bases and J dropped 2 bases, with 5 bases sitting between them. The CDR3 sequence: CASSLDLNTEAFF. CDR3 in DNA: TGCGCCAGCAGCTTGGATCTAAACACTGAAGCTTTCTTT. The variable domain in full, completed from reference TRBV5-1 and TRBJ1-1, reads KAGVTQTPRYLIKTRGQQVTLSCSPISGHRSVSWYQQTPGQGLQFLFEYFSETQRNKGNFPGRFSGRQFSNSRSEMNVSTLELGDSALYLCASSLDLNTEAFFGQGTRLTVV.

The rearrangement links TRBV19 to TRBJ2-3, with D tentatively TRBD1 (6 bases). CDR1 is LNHDA and CDR2 is SQIVND in the germline V gene (reference sequence). The CDR3 sequence is 16 residues long. The V end was cut by 4 bases, the J end by 0 bases, with 14 bases between. The chain's CDR3 is CASSTRRGSSTDTQYF. CDR3 nucleotide sequence: TGTGCCAGTAGTACCCGTAGGGGGTCTAGCACAGATACGCAGTATTTT.

CDR3 nucleotide sequence: TGCGCCAGCGGAATACTAGCGGGAGTTTACAATGAGCAGTTCTTC. This translates into CASGILAGVYNEQFF. The chain carries TRBV5-1 and TRBJ2-1, with TRBD2 matching over 11 bases. Germline trimming cut 7 bases from V and 4 bases from J; bases unmatched to any gene: 7. Germline lookup yields CDR1 SGHRS and CDR2 YFSETQ. CDR3 length equals 15 residues.

This sequence joins TRBV5-4 and TRBJ1-6; D is unresolved. The germline V and J ends were trimmed by 5 bases and 4 bases, with 10 bases remaining between them. CDR1 is SGHNT and CDR2 is YYREEE in the germline V gene (reference sequence). The CDR3 has 14 residues. In DNA form, the CDR3 reads TGTGCCAGCAGATTAGATCCGTATAATTCACCCCTCCACTTT. Amino acids: CASRLDPYNSPLHF.

V gene TRBV11-2 combines with J gene TRBJ2-7, with 10 bases identical to TRBD2. V lost 0 bases, J lost 3 bases, and 2 bases stayed unmatched. Germline CDR1 is SGHAT and CDR2 is FQNNGV. The CDR3 is 15 amino acids. The CDR3 sequence: CASSLEAGGYYEQYF. CDR3 nucleotides: TGTGCCAGCAGCTTAGAAGCGGGAGGGTACTACGAGCAGTACTTC.

A remark on this clone: Other nucleotide sequences from this sample produce the same CDR3. The chain has TRBV3-1 (or the pseudogene TRBV3-2) and TRBJ1-1; weak D call: TRBD1 (6 bases). This CDR3 is 14 amino acids long. CDR1 and CDR2 (germline): LGHDT, YNNKEL (reference sequence). V shed 4 bases and J shed 0 bases, with 9 bases lying between them. Here the CDR3 reads CASSPRGLNTEAFF. CDR3 DNA: TGTGCCAGCAGCCCCCGGGGGCTGAACACTGAAGCTTTCTTT.

This clone was picked up one time. V and J are TRBV7-9 and TRBJ2-2; no firm D call. The V and J ends lost 4 bases and 3 bases respectively, with 9 bases between them. The CDR3 is 14 amino acids. The germline V gene encodes CDR1 SEHNR and CDR2 FQNEAQ (reference sequence). CDR3 sequence: CASSSPEDTGELFF. The CDR3 nucleotides read TGTGCCAGCAGCTCGCCTGAAGACACCGGGGAGCTGTTTTTT.

The rearrangement links TRBV7-9 to TRBJ1-6; 7 nucleotides line up with TRBD1. This CDR3 region has 12 residues. V was pared by 5 bases and J by 15 bases, with 7 bases of the junction left unmatched. Germline V lookup: CDR1 SEHNR, CDR2 FQNEAQ (reference sequence). CDR3: CASSRSDRDLHF. Here the CDR3 DNA reads TGTGCCAGCAGCCGATCTGACAGGGACCTCCACTTT. Looking up the rest from reference TRBV7-9 and TRBJ1-6 gives the full variable domain: DTGVSQNPRHKITKRGQNVTFRCDPISEHNRLYWYRQTLGQGPEFLTYFQNEAQLEKSRLLSDRFSAERPKGSFSTLEIQRTEQGDSAMYLCASSRSDRDLHFGNGTRLTVT.

The chain links TRBV19 to TRBJ1-4; unclear D gene. Germline loops: CDR1 LNHDA, CDR2 SQIVND (reference sequence). V was trimmed by 7 bases and J by 3 bases, leaving 12 bases between them. The CDR3 totals 14 residues. CDR3 protein: CASKMSRANEKLFF. CDR3 bases: TGTGCCAGTAAGATGTCCCGTGCTAATGAAAAACTGTTTTTT.

This sequence joins TRBV2 and TRBJ1-5, with a weak D call TRBD1 (5 bases). With 6 bases removed from V and 5 bases from J, the gap between germline ends came to 14 bases. CDR1 and CDR2 (germline): SNHLY, FYNNEI. The CDR3 covers 14 residues. CDR3 DNA sequence: TGTGCCAGCAGAGGCAGGGTATCGGATCAGCCCCAGCATTTT. Translating it yields CASRGRVSDQPQHF. Full variable domain (missing parts from reference TRBV2 and TRBJ1-5): EPEVTQTPSHQVTQMGQEVILRCVPISNHLYFYWYRQILGQKVEFLVSFYNNEISEKSEIFDDQFSVERPDGSNFTLKIRSTKLEDSAMYFCASRGRVSDQPQHFGDGTRLSIL.

The chain joins TRBV11-2 to TRBJ1-2; 7 positions agree with TRBD1. Germline CDR1 SGHAT, CDR2 FQNNGV. The CDR3 consists of 13 residues. V gave up 6 bases and J gave up 8 bases; unmatched junction bases: 9. CDR3 protein: CASRFDREGGYTF. In nucleotides, the CDR3 is TGTGCCAGCAGATTTGACAGGGAGGGCGGCTACACCTTC.

The chain has TRBV15 and TRBJ1-2; TRBD1 aligns across 7 bases. The germline CDR1 and CDR2 sequences are LNHNV and YYDKDF (reference sequence). The CDR3 is made up of 14 amino acids. J was trimmed by 4 bases and V by 1 base; bases with no gene match: 3. For the CDR3, the DNA is TGTGCCACCAGCAGAGCGACAGGGTCCTATGGCTACACCTTC. This gives the protein CATSRATGSYGYTF. Complete variable domain (other parts from reference TRBV15 and TRBJ1-2): DAMVIQNPRYQVTQFGKPVTLSCSQTLNHNVMYWYQQKSSQAPKLLFHYYDKDFNNEADTPDNFQSRRPNTSFCFLDIRSPGLGDTAMYLCATSRATGSYGYTFGSGTRLTVV.

This clone was detected only once. The chain links TRBV9 to TRBJ2-3, with D possibly TRBD2 on 5 matching bases. Trimming pared 0 bases from V and 2 bases from J, leaving 16 bases between. The germline CDR1 and CDR2 sequences are SGDLS and YYNGEE. The CDR3 runs to 17 residues. CDR3 DNA sequence: TGTGCCAGCAGCGTAGGCCTGAGCGGAGCCTCCACAGATACGCAGTATTTT. This translates into CASSVGLSGASTDTQYF.

The rearrangement links TRBV28 to TRBJ1-5; possible D gene TRBD1, 6 bases. CDR1 and CDR2 from the germline V gene are MDHEN and SYDVKM. This CDR3 has 19 residues. Trimming left V 1 base short and J 7 bases short, with 26 bases between. CDR3 sequence reads: CASSLYGTGNRIGGQPQHF. The CDR3 region has the DNA TGTGCCAGCAGTTTATATGGTACAGGGAATCGGATCGGAGGGCAGCCCCAGCATTTT.

Here the CDR3 DNA reads TGTGCCAGCAGCTTGATCCCCGGACAGTCCTACGAGCAGTACTTC. It yields the protein CASSLIPGQSYEQYF. The chain combines TRBV5-6 with TRBJ2-7; D is possibly TRBD1 (6 bases). V dropped 1 base and J dropped 1 base, with 12 bases sitting between them. CDR1 SGHDT and CDR2 YYEEEE come from the germline V gene. The CDR3 covers 15 residues.

The V and J genes are TRBV7-6 and TRBJ1-4; 8 nucleotides agree with TRBD1. Germline CDR1 SGHVS, CDR2 FNYEAQ. The CDR3 runs 15 residues. After removal of 5 bases from V and 5 bases from J, the junction contained 7 bases not matched to a gene. CDR3 residues: CASSPWAGGNEKLFF. As DNA, the CDR3 is TGTGCCAGCAGCCCATGGGCAGGGGGCAATGAAAAACTGTTTTTT.

This chain joins TRBV7-2 and TRBJ2-3; TRBD2 matches 7 bases. CDR1 SGHTA and CDR2 FQGNSA come from the germline V gene. The trim removed 6 bases at V and 4 bases at J, leaving 13 bases unmatched. The CDR3 runs 16 residues. The CDR3 nucleotides read TGTGCCAGCAGTCCCGTTATCGGGGGGAGGCCAGATACGCAGTATTTT. Translation: CASSPVIGGRPDTQYF. The full variable domain, in which reference TRBV7-2 and TRBJ2-3 provide the parts outside the CDR3, is GAGVSQSPSNKVTEKGKDVELRCDPISGHTALYWYRQSLGQGLEFLIYFQGNSAPDKSGLPSDRFSAERTGGSVSTLTIQRTQQEDSAVYLCASSPVIGGRPDTQYFGPGTRLTVL.

The chain employs TRBV30 and TRBJ2-6, with no clear D. Germline CDR1 and CDR2: GTSNPN and SVGIG (reference sequence). The CDR3 contains 11 residues. The CDR3 DNA is TGTGTGGGGATTCGGGCCAACGTCCTGACTTTC. Protein product: CVGIRANVLTF. Looking up the rest from reference TRBV30 and TRBJ2-6 gives the full variable domain: SQTIHQWPATLVQPVGSPLSLECTVEGTSNPNLYWYRQAAGRGLQLLFYSVGIGQISSEVPQNLSASRPQDRQFILSSKKLLLSDSGFYLCVGIRANVLTFGAGSRLTVL.

This chain links TRBV10-2 with TRBJ1-6; no reliable D call. The CDR3 spans 12 residues. Trimming left V 8 bases short and J 10 bases short, with 12 bases between. Germline V gene sequence: CDR1 WSHSY, CDR2 SAAADI. CDR3 region: CASGRGESPLHF. The CDR3 nucleotides read TGCGCCAGCGGCCGCGGGGAATCACCCCTCCACTTT.